The 2 T cell receptor beta chains below were found in one sample sequenced in a study of blood T cell repertoires in COVID-19. The data were produced by immunoSEQ multiplex PCR, yet TCRdb's version contains in-frame clones alone and is incomplete. The sample has about 190,000 clones; roughly 78% are singletons. Sequenced: peripheral blood. These receptors were obtained from an elderly woman with active or convalescent COVID-19.

The chain couples TRBV7-9 to TRBJ1-1; D uncertain. The CDR3 sequence is 12 residues long. Germline V gene data show CDR1 as SEHNR and CDR2 as FQNEAQ (reference sequence). The V end was cut by 1 base, the J end by 11 bases, with 11 bases between. For the CDR3, the DNA is TGTGCCAGCAGCTTAGTAGGCAGAGGCGCTTTCTTT. It yields the protein CASSLVGRGAFF.

This chain links TRBV28 with TRBJ1-5; TRBD1 is a possible D gene (5 bases). Looked up from germline, CDR1 is MDHEN and CDR2 is SYDVKM. This CDR3 is 15 amino acids long. Trimming removed 3 bases from V and 7 bases from J, with 16 bases in between. The CDR3 nucleotides read TGTGCCAGCAGTTTCGTGGGCAGGGCCGGGCAGCCCCAGCATTTT. Translation gives CASSFVGRAGQPQHF.